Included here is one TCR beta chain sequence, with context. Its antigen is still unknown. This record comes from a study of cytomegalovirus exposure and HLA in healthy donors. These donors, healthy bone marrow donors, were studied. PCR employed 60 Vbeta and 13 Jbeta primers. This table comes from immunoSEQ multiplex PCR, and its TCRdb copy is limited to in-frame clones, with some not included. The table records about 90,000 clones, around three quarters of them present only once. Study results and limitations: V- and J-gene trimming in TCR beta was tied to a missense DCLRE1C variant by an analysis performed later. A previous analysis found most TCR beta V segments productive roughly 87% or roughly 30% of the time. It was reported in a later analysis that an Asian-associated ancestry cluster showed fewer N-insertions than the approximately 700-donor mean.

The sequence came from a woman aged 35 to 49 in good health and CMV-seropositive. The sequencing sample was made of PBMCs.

The CDR3 here is CASSADRVNSPLHF. The CDR3 nucleotides read TGTGCCAGCAGTGCAGACAGGGTTAATTCACCCCTCCACTTT. V usage is TRBV6-5 and J usage is TRBJ1-6; TRBD1 aligns across 7 bases. CDR1 MNHEY and CDR2 SVGAGI come from the germline V gene. CDR3 length: 14 residues. Trimming removed 5 bases from V and 6 bases from J; junction bases left unmatched: 4.